This TCR beta chain was sequenced in a study of shared clonotypes between healthy human individuals. Concerning this clone: Antigen specificity is unknown.

Findings and caveats of the study: Investigators collected only blood, and repertoires in tissues likely differ. How much donors shared clonotypes was expected to be affected by sequencing depth. Generation probability values for non-shared clonotypes were lower than those for clonotypes shared by all four donors.

Assay: immunoSEQ multiplex PCR; the TCRdb copy retains only in-frame clones and omits some. The data contain 2 million to 2.5 million clones, approximately 94% of them singletons. The sequence derives from a man aged 18-30 years in good health. Some clones in this sample may be carry-over from other donors' samples. The sample taken for sequencing was naive CD4+ T cells from PBMCs. Subset: CD45RA+ positively selected.

The CDR3 spells CASSLGTSGTGELFF. For the CDR3, the DNA is TGTGCCAGCAGCTTAGGGACTAGCGGCACCGGGGAGCTGTTTTTT. This chain joins TRBV7-6 and TRBJ2-2; 10 positions agree with TRBD2. Germline V gene data show CDR1 as SGHVS and CDR2 as FNYEAQ. V dropped 1 base and J dropped 4; count of bases not matched to a gene: 0. This CDR3 has 15 residues.